One and the same sample provided the 3 T cell receptor beta chains below, sequenced in a study of CD8 T cells in ankylosing spondylitis. TCRdb re-derived calls from the 5' RACE reads in MiXCR, one entry per CDR3 protein. The sample includes some 130,000 distinct CDR3 sequences, 6% to 8.5% seen only once; the top ten take roughly 12%. The sample consisted of blood, either unsorted or a sorted T cell fraction (not recorded which). These receptors were taken from a female donor with ankylosing spondylitis or in good health (not recorded which).

Many counts were recorded for this clonotype. The chain couples TRBV20-1 to TRBJ2-5; a weak D match, TRBD1 (6 bases). V was clipped by 4 bases and J by 2 bases, with 11 bases between them. Germline CDR1 and CDR2: DFQATT and SNEGSKA (reference sequence). This CDR3 contains 13 residues. The CDR3 spells CSATEGGQETQYF. The DNA of the CDR3 is TGCAGTGCTACCGAAGGGGGTCAAGAGACCCAGTACTTC.

This clonotype was seen ten or more times. The rearrangement links TRBV9 to TRBJ1-3; no reliable D call. Per the germline V gene, CDR1 is SGDLS and CDR2 is YYNGEE. Trimming stripped 0 bases from V and 4 bases from J, with 8 bases between. The CDR3 spans 14 residues. The CDR3 region has the DNA TGTGCCAGCAGCGTAGAGTCCCCCGGAAACACCATATATTTT. It encodes CASSVESPGNTIYF.

Points on this clonotype: It may be a read error: a sequence one base away is much more abundant. V and J are TRBV4-2 and TRBJ1-6; D not resolved. The CDR3 extends over 15 amino acids. CDR1 is LGHNA and CDR2 is YNFKEQ in the germline V gene. CDR3: CVSSQEKTHESPLHF. The CDR3 nucleotides are TGTGTCAGCAGCCAAGAAAAGACCCATGAGTCACCCCTCCACTTT.